The next 22 T cell receptor beta chains were all read from a single sample in a study of tumor-infiltrating lymphocytes in oesophageal squamous cell carcinoma. TCRdb re-called the PCR reads with MiXCR, one entry per CDR3 protein. The sample yields fewer than 20,000 distinct CDR3 sequences, about 43% seen once. Sequencing input: normal esophageal tissue next to the tumor. Receptor source: a male donor with esophageal squamous cell carcinoma.

Ten or more counts support this clonotype. This sequence joins TRBV7-3 and TRBJ2-2; D may be TRBD1 (5 bases). The V end was cut by 7 bases, the J end by 1 base, with 10 bases between. The CDR3 has 14 amino acids. Germline V CDR1 and CDR2: SGHTA, FQGTGA. CDR3 DNA: TGTGCCAGCAAAGCACAGGTGAACACCGGGGAGCTGTTTTTT. It encodes CASKAQVNTGELFF.

This clonotype has a handful of counts. The gene calls are TRBV7-9 and TRBJ2-7, with TRBD2 identical over 9 bases. Judging by the DNA end, TRBJ2-5 fits better; the J call may be wrong. The germline gives CDR1 SEHNR, CDR2 FQNEAQ (reference sequence). CDR3 length: 17 residues. The CDR3 loop reads CASSLATIAGVRETQYF. The DNA for the CDR3 is TGTGCCAGCAGCTTAGCGACTATAGCGGGAGTTCGAGAGACCCAGTACTTC.

The chain joins TRBV7-6 to TRBJ2-7; D ambiguous. Trimming took off 0 bases at V and 6 bases at J, with 6 bases between the two ends. Germline V gene lookup returns CDR1 SGHVS and CDR2 FNYEAQ. The CDR3 runs 12 residues. The chain's CDR3 is CASSLAIGEQYF. In DNA, the CDR3 is TGTGCCAGCAGCTTAGCGATAGGCGAGCAGTACTTC.

V is TRBV12-3 or TRBV12-4 and J is TRBJ1-6, with D possibly matching TRBD1 (6 bases). The CDR3 has 14 residues. Deletions cut 3 bases from V and 10 bases from J, with 13 bases between. The CDR3 here is CASSFRGFFSPLHF. For the CDR3, the DNA is TGTGCCAGCAGTTTTAGGGGGTTCTTCTCACCCCTCCACTTT.

The V and J genes are TRBV3-1 and TRBJ1-2, with D possibly being TRBD1 (5 bases). From germline, CDR1 is LGHDT and CDR2 YNNKEL (reference sequence). Deletions cut 0 bases from V and 4 bases from J, with 18 bases between. The CDR3 extends over 17 amino acids. The CDR3 protein is CASSQESKHTRGYGYTF. CDR3 nucleotides: TGTGCCAGCAGCCAAGAATCAAAGCACACGAGGGGCTATGGCTACACCTTC.

This clonotype was counted many times. CDR3 DNA: TGTGCCAGTAGTATCCTAGGGGGAGCGAACACCGGGGAGCTGTTTTTT. Residues: CASSILGGANTGELFF. V usage is TRBV19 and J usage is TRBJ2-2; possibly TRBD1 for D (6 bases). The V gene's germline CDR1 is LNHDA and CDR2 SQIVND (reference sequence). CDR3 length: 16 amino acids. V was pared by 3 bases and J by 0 bases, with 11 bases between. The full variable domain, its missing parts supplied by reference TRBV19 and TRBJ2-2, is DGGITQSPKYLFRKEGQNVTLSCEQNLNHDAMYWYRQDPGQGLRLIYYSQIVNDFQKGDIAEGYSVSREKKESFPLTVTSAQKNPTAFYLCASSILGGANTGELFFGEGSRLTVL.

As regards this clonotype: Lacking the conserved final phenylalanine or tryptophan, this CDR3 likely reflects a read error. The limits of the CDR3 on the DNA are not certain, so only TCRdb's listed CDR3 is given. The chain employs TRBV7-4 and TRBJ2-7. CDR1 is SGHVT and CDR2 is SQSDAQ in the germline V gene. The CDR3 sequence runs 15 residues, both termini included. CDR3 sequence: CASSLGLVYGYTFGS.

This clonotype was detected only a few times. This chain connects TRBV5-1 to TRBJ2-7, with D perhaps TRBD2 (5 bases). With 1 base removed from V and 6 bases from J, the gap between germline ends came to 14 bases. CDR1 is SGHRS, CDR2 YFSETQ, per germline. The CDR3 runs 14 residues. CDR3 sequence: CASSLSRGTVEQYF. The CDR3 DNA follows: TGCGCCAGCAGCTTGTCACGGGGTACGGTCGAGCAGTACTTC.

This clonotype was recorded a few times. The chain couples TRBV11-3 to TRBJ2-3; 7 nucleotides match TRBD1. V gave up 5 bases and J gave up 4 bases; unmatched junction bases: 6. The CDR3 consists of 14 residues. The germline V gene encodes CDR1 SGHNT and CDR2 YENEEA. The CDR3 reads CASSTRQGPDTQYF. In DNA form, the CDR3 reads TGTGCCAGCAGCACGCGACAGGGCCCAGATACGCAGTATTTT.

This clonotype has just one count. The V and J genes are TRBV5-4 and TRBJ2-1; 13 bases are shared with TRBD2. The CDR3 consists of 19 residues. The germline gives CDR1 SGHNT, CDR2 YYREEE (reference sequence). After removal of 4 bases from V and 0 bases from J, the junction contained 10 bases not matched to a gene. This chain's CDR3 is CASSPGTSGILGSYNEQFF. Written as DNA, the CDR3 is TGTGCCAGCAGCCCGGGGACTAGCGGGATTCTTGGCTCCTACAATGAGCAGTTCTTC.

The chain has TRBV7-8 and TRBJ2-5; 9 positions agree with TRBD2. J was trimmed by 11 bases and V by 5 bases; bases with no gene match: 15. Germline V gives CDR1 SGHVS, CDR2 FQNEAQ. This CDR3 has 15 amino acids. The CDR3 region has the DNA TGTGCCAGCAGCCCGCGCGAGGCGGGAGGGATTGAGCAGTACTTC. This encodes CASSPREAGGIEQYF. Variable domain in full (rest from reference TRBV7-8 and TRBJ2-5): GAGVSQSPRYKVAKRGQDVALRCDPISGHVSLFWYQQALGQGPEFLTYFQNEAQLDKSGLPSDRFFAERPEGSVSTLKIQRTQQEDSAVYLCASSPREAGGIEQYFGPGTRLLVL.

This clonotype appeared many times. The genes are TRBV6-1 and TRBJ1-6; D remains unclear. CDR3 length: 14 amino acids. The germline gives CDR1 MNHNS, CDR2 SASEGT. Deletions cut 1 base from V and 7 bases from J, with 8 bases between. The CDR3 loop reads CASSEGFLNSPLHF. CDR3 DNA: TGTGCCAGCAGTGAAGGGTTTCTAAATTCACCCCTCCACTTT.

This clonotype was seen at least ten times. The V gene is TRBV10-3, the J gene TRBJ2-5; 7 bases agree with TRBD1. The end of the DNA aligns better with TRBJ2-7, so the J call may be wrong. The CDR3 is 15 residues long. From germline, CDR1 is ENHRY and CDR2 SYGVKD. CDR3 sequence (DNA): TGTGCCATCAGTGAGTCTAAGACAGGGCCCTACGAGCAGTACTTC. Its translation: CAISESKTGPYEQYF.

In its sample, this clonotype was seen once. The CDR3 spells CASRAGIGSSPLHF. CDR3 bases: TGTGCCAGCAGGGCCGGGATAGGCTCCTCACCCCTCCACTTT. The chain carries TRBV12-3 or TRBV12-4 and TRBJ1-6; D remains unclear. V was cut by 6 bases and J by 10 bases, with 16 bases left in between. The CDR3 loop spans 14 amino acids.

This clonotype showed up just a few times. The chain uses TRBV7-8 and TRBJ1-1; no definite D call. V was trimmed by 7 bases and J by 0 bases, leaving 12 bases between them. CDR3 length equals 14 residues. In germline, CDR1 is SGHVS, CDR2 FQNEAQ. The CDR3 DNA sequence: TGTGCCAGCACCCTACGTATAATGAACACTGAAGCTTTCTTT. It codes for CASTLRIMNTEAFF.

The V gene is TRBV7-3, the J gene TRBJ2-5; possible D gene TRBD1, 6 bases. With 5 bases removed from V and 5 bases from J, the gap between germline ends came to 12 bases. The germline gives CDR1 SGHTA, CDR2 FQGTGA. The CDR3 covers 13 residues. CDR3 nucleotides: TGTGCCAGCAGCATACAGGGTTCGGAGACCCAGTACTTC. Protein: CASSIQGSETQYF.

This clonotype was observed at least ten times. The gene calls are TRBV24-1 and TRBJ2-4; 7 bases are shared with TRBD1. Germline V gene sequence: CDR1 KGHDR, CDR2 SFDVKD. V dropped 4 bases and J dropped 1; count of bases not matched to a gene: 3. The CDR3 extends over 15 amino acids. DNA of the CDR3: TGTGCCACCAGTGACGGGACAGTCGCCAAAAACATTCAGTACTTC. Translated: CATSDGTVAKNIQYF.

Points on this clonotype: This is likely a read error, given that the CDR3 carries no conserved phenylalanine or tryptophan at its end. The DNA is omitted, as the CDR3 cannot be located on it reliably, and the CDR3 follows TCRdb's listing. J is TRBJ1-1 and V is TRBV7-2; no check of the table's D call, TRBD1, against the DNA was made. The CDR3 comprises 17 residues, both ends counted. Germline values: CDR1 SGHTA, CDR2 FQGNSA. CDR3 amino acids: CASTSTGNTYNEQFFGP.

This chain links TRBV5-1 with TRBJ2-7; D possibly corresponds to TRBD2 (6 bases). With the DNA end fitting TRBJ2-1 better, the J assignment may be wrong. Germline CDR1 SGHRS, CDR2 YFSETQ. CDR3 length: 13 residues. Written as DNA, the CDR3 is TGCGCCAGCAGTGGCGGGACCCGCAATGAGCAGTTCTTC. This codes for CASSGGTRNEQFF.

About this clonotype itself: One end of the junction is discordant with germline, which a read error may explain. V gene TRBV11-2 combines with J gene TRBJ1-1, with unresolved D. This CDR3 has 13 residues. From germline, CDR1 is SGHAT and CDR2 FQNNGV. The CDR3 coding sequence is TGTGCCAGCAGTCGACGGCGTAACACTGAAGGTTTCTTT. It yields the protein CASSRRRNTEGFF.

This clonotype is classed as medium-sized (0.01 to 0.1%). This rearrangement joins TRBV5-1 to TRBJ2-3, with a tentative D call TRBD2 (6 bases). V lost 6 bases and J lost 6, with 11 bases in between. Germline lookup yields CDR1 SGHRS and CDR2 YFSETQ. This CDR3 has 12 amino acids. The CDR3 protein is CASKEGLDTQYF. As DNA, the CDR3 is TGCGCCAGCAAGGAGGGCCTTGATACGCAGTATTTT.

This chain uses TRBV7-2 with TRBJ2-1, with TRBD1 as a possible D gene (6 bases). The DNA end favors TRBJ2-7, so the J call may be wrong. Germline loops: CDR1 SGHTA, CDR2 FQGNSA. The CDR3 length is 13 residues. CDR3 sequence: CASSSGQHNEQYF. As DNA, the CDR3 is TGTGCCAGCAGCTCCGGACAGCACAATGAGCAGTACTTC.